This TCR beta chain was recovered during a study of blood T cells in healthy people across ages. The table lists this clonotype with a few counts. For the second PCR, which ran for about 7 to 11 cycles, a sample-barcoded 5' primer and a J-beta primer mix were used. MiXCR was run by TCRdb on the 5' RACE reads, yielding one entry per CDR3 protein. The sample lists under 1,000,000 distinct CDR3 sequences; 35% to 50% were seen once. The receptor's source is an older man in good health. Source material: blood.

Here the CDR3 reads CASSLFGTEGAPLHF. CDR3 in DNA: TGTGCCAGCAGCTTGTTTGGGACAGAGGGAGCACCCCTCCACTTT. V usage is TRBV7-9 and J usage is TRBJ1-6; the match to TRBD1 covers 7 bases. CDR3 length: 15 residues. V was pared by 3 bases and J by 11 bases, with 10 bases of the junction left unmatched. Germline V gene lookup returns CDR1 SEHNR and CDR2 FQNEAQ (reference sequence).